This TCR beta chain was recovered during a study of blood T cells in healthy people across ages. About the study: Per every two T cells, about one barcoded beta molecule was captured by template switching.

Overall study results and limits: Changes seen in expanded clonotypes were possibly confounded by donor CMV status left unknown. Higher diversity, along with more naive CD4+ cells, distinguished long-lived donors from aged donors.

The use of a sample-barcoded 5' primer and a J-beta primer mix characterized a second PCR of 7 to 11 cycles. One entry per CDR3 protein results from TCRdb running MiXCR on the 5' RACE reads. The sample records approximately 730,000 distinct CDR3 sequences, approximately 55% being singletons. The germline V and J ends were trimmed by 6 bases and 3 bases, with 15 bases remaining between them. This CDR3 region has 14 residues. Looked up from germline, CDR1 is DFQATT and CDR2 is SNEGSKA (reference sequence). The table lists this clonotype with a few counts. Its antigen is unknown. The clonotype originates from a man at least 80 years old in good health. Sample: blood. This rearrangement joins TRBV20-1 to TRBJ2-1; the D gene is possibly TRBD1 (6 bases). CDR3: CSASRGTFYNEQFF. CDR3 bases: TGCAGTGCCTCAAGGGGGACATTCTACAATGAGCAGTTCTTC.